This T cell receptor beta chain appears in the sequencing data of a study of blood T cells in healthy people across ages (dated by TCRdb to between 2015 and 2016). Notes on the research overall: In model experiments, template switching captured roughly one uniquely barcoded TCR beta cDNA molecule for every two T cells. Two additional independent replicas of 1 million unique cDNA reads from the same blood draw were analyzed for two donors (one aged 18 to 30 and one aged 80 or older). The donors were split into four age groups: young (average approximately 16 years), middle-aged (over 35), aged (approximately 60) and long-lived (roughly 88). The study measured age-related changes in TCR beta repertoire diversity using deep sequencing normalized with unique cDNA molecular identifiers. Donors of different ages were randomly distributed across sequencing lanes to avoid experimental bias.

What the authors observed across the whole study: Since profiling was done on bulk unsorted PBMCs, naive and antigen-experienced compartments could not be conclusively compared. Observed TCR beta diversity per million T cells fell roughly linearly with age, and a significant reduction was already apparent by age around 40. Donor CMV infection status was unknown, potentially confounding age-related changes in expanded clonotypes. Estimates of total diversity based on one million sequenced T cells were regarded as lower bounds and as underestimates. Compared with the aged group, the long-lived group had more naive CD4+ T cells, fewer expanded clones and increased TCR diversity, suggesting age selection. Observed TCR beta diversity correlated strongly with the percentage of naive T cells measured by flow cytometry.

The roughly 42 donors, aged roughly 6 to 95 years, were systemically healthy Caucasian individuals from Russia. Approximately 10 milliliters of peripheral blood were collected from each donor into EDTA-treated Vacutainer tubes. Ficoll-Paque density-gradient centrifugation was used to isolate PBMCs, with at least 6.5 million per sample. Trizol reagent was used to extract total RNA from the PBMCs, yielding at least 5 micrograms per sample. For every donor, flow cytometry on a PBMC aliquot measured the percentage of naive CD45RAhigh/CD27high T cells. This clonotype was seen at least ten times. What antigen it recognizes has not been identified. Base qualities are not provided; no much larger clone lies one nucleotide away. The library relied on 5' RACE. The run used an Illumina HiSeq 2500. A second PCR of roughly 7 to 12 cycles was run with a J-beta primer mix and a sample-barcoded 5' primer. A unique molecular identifier was introduced onto each TCR beta cDNA molecule by a template-switch 5' adaptor carrying 12 random nucleotides. At least 3 million CDR3-containing paired-end reads were obtained from each sample. First-strand cDNA synthesis was performed from all RNA using the Mint cDNA synthesis kit, with priming by a TRBC-specific oligonucleotide. Following uracil-DNA glycosylase treatment, a first 18-cycle PCR with universal primers M1SS and BC2_uni_R was performed on all cDNA. The paper's processing steps were these. For normalization, 1 million high-quality reads, each with a distinct molecular identifier, were randomly selected from each sample. Reads sharing molecular identifiers were discarded rather than binned into consensus sequences. MiTCR, set to a Q25 quality threshold and the strictest error-elimination algorithm, was used for CDR3 identification, clonotype clustering and error correction. A nonparametric unseen species model with Euler transformation was used to estimate lower-bound total TCR beta diversity. The public reads were reprocessed in TCRdb via fastp at Q25 and MiXCR, keeping in-frame beta chains. Each entry is one CDR3 protein sequence, shown with its most common DNA and genes. The V and J calls reflect TCRdb's pipeline rather than the authors' work. Counted in this sample were around 900,000 distinct CDR3 sequences; 25% to 30% of them appeared once. The ten top clones hold roughly a sixth of the sample.

Trimming removed 6 bases from V and 4 bases from J, leaving 16 bases between the germline ends. The CDR3 sequence holds 14 residues, the cysteine and phenylalanine included. The sequence is cut down to CDR3 DNA, 42 bases in frame from base 1. The germline V gene gives CDR1 as SGHTA and CDR2 as FQGNSA. Sequencing was carried out using blood. The chain is assembled from TRBV7-2 and TRBJ2-7; the D segment could be TRBD1, given 6 matching bases. The receptor was isolated from a woman over 75 in good health. The nucleotide sequence is TGTGCCAGCAGTGTTCAGGGGTTTCGGTACGAGCAGTACTTC. It encodes CASSVQGFRYEQYF.